This T cell receptor (beta chain) stems from a study of blood T cells in healthy people across ages. Primers used in a second PCR of roughly 6 to 12 cycles were a sample-barcoded 5' primer and a J-beta primer mix. MiXCR, applied by TCRdb to the 5' RACE reads, yields one record per CDR3 protein. The sample shows around 1,000,000 distinct CDR3 sequences, less than 25% of them seen only once. This CDR3 comprises 12 residues. V trimming: 9 bases; J trimming: 6 bases; junction bases outside the gene matches: 5. In germline, CDR1 is MDHEN, CDR2 SYDVKM. Each of the donors had 8 to 10 milliliters of peripheral blood drawn into EDTA-treated Vacutainer tubes. The data also belong to a second study, concerning T cells of mothers and their children. According to that study: Every mother supplied over 9 million TCR beta CDR3 reads and every child about 3 million. Within related and unrelated pairs, thymic selection shapes TCR recombination output in a similar way. Versus unrelated pairs, overlap was slightly higher in related mother-child pairs, without reaching significance.

The specimen sequenced was blood. This TCR came from a girl aged 2 to 9 in good health. This chain connects TRBV28 to TRBJ2-3; TRBD2 agrees at 8 bases. The CDR3: CASDTSGDTQYF. The DNA of the CDR3 is TGTGCCAGTGACACTAGCGGTGATACGCAGTATTTT. The complete variable domain, with remaining parts taken from reference TRBV28 and TRBJ2-3, reads DVKVTQSSRYLVKRTGEKVFLECVQDMDHENMFWYRQDPGLGLRLIYFSYDVKMKEKGDIPEGYSVSREKKERFSLILESASTNQTSMYLCASDTSGDTQYFGPGTRLTVL.